This TCR beta chain was sequenced for a study of breast tumors, draining lymph nodes, adjacent tissues. Overall study findings and caveats: The lymph node origin of tumor T cells was framed as consistent with a hypothesis, not demonstrated. Data fit most tumor T cells coming from lymph node, expanding in tumor.

About this clonotype: The antigen remains unidentified.

Axillary draining lymph nodes of breast cancer patients supplied the node samples. TCRdb re-called the multiplex PCR reads with MiXCR, one entry per CDR3 protein. The sample carries about 220,000 distinct CDR3 sequences, 30% to 35% recorded once. The CDR3 sequence is 14 residues long. V lost 5 bases and J lost 4; bases outside the gene matches: 5. The clonotype originates from a female donor with breast cancer. Some clones in this sample may be carry-over from other donors' samples. The rearrangement uses TRBV12-3 or TRBV12-4 and TRBJ1-2, with 9 bases identical to TRBD1. Material: axillary lymph node tissue. The CDR3, as DNA: TGTGCCAGCAGTGGGACAGGGCTCCTCTATGGCTACACCTTC. Its protein is CASSGTGLLYGYTF.